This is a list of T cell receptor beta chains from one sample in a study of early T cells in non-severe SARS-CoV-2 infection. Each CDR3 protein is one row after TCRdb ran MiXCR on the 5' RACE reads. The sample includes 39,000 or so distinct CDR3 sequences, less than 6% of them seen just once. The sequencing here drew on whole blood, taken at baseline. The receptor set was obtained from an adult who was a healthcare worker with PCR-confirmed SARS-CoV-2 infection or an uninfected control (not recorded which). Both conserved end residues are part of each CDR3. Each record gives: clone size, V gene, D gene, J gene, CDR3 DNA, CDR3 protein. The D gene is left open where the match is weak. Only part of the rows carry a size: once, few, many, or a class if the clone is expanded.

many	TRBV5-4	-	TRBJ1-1	TGTGCCATCCGGAACGAACGGGGGGGCACTGAAGCTTTCTTT	CAIRNERGGTEAFF
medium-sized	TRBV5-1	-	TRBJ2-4	TGCGCCAGCAGCCCTGGCGGGGATGGGAGTGTTCAGTACTTC	CASSPGGDGSVQYF
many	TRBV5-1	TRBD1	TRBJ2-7	TGCGCCAGCGGTCGGGCAGGGGGCTTCGACGAGCAGTACTTC	CASGRAGGFDEQYF
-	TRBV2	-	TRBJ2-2	TGTGCCAGCAGTGAGGCCTCCCGGGAGCTGTTTTTT	CASSEASRELFF
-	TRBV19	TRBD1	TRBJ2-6	TGTGCCAGTAGTACCCGGAGACAGGGGGCATCTGGGGCCAACGTCCTGACTTTT	CASSTRRQGASGANVLTF
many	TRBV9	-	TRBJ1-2	TGTGCCAGCAGCGCTATGACCGGTAACTATGGCTACACCTTC	CASSAMTGNYGYTF
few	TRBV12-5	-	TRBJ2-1	TGTGCTAGTGCTAAGGCCGGGACCGCAAACAATGAGCAGTTCTTC	CASAKAGTANNEQFF
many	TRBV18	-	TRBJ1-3	TGTGCCAGCTCACCGGTAGGACAGAGCTCTGGAAACACCATATATTTT	CASSPVGQSSGNTIYF
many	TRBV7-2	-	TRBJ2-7	TGTGCCAGCAGCTCGGACAGAATGAAGCGCGAGCAGTACTTC	CASSSDRMKREQYF
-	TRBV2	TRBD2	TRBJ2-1	TGTGCCAGCCTGACTAGCGGGAGTAATGAGCAGTTCTTC	CASLTSGSNEQFF
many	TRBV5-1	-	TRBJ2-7	TGCGCCAGCAGGGGCGCACAGGGCCCCTACGAGCAGTACTTC	CASRGAQGPYEQYF
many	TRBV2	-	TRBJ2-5	TGTGCCAGCAGTGAATCGAGCGGACAAGAGACCCAGTACTTC	CASSESSGQETQYF
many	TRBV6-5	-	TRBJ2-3	TGTGCCAGCTGGGGGAATCCCAGTCGCACAGATACGCAGTATTTT	CASWGNPSRTDTQYF
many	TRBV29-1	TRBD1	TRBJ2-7	TGCAGCGTTTACCTGACAGGGAACTCCTACGAGCAGTACTTC	CSVYLTGNSYEQYF
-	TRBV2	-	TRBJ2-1	TGTGCCAGCAGTGGGCACGGGGTAGCTCTTGAGCAGTTCTTC	CASSGHGVALEQFF
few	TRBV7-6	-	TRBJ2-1	TGTGCCAGCAGCTTAAGGGGATTCCTTGGCGAGCAGTTCTTC	CASSLRGFLGEQFF
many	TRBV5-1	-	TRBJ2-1	TGCGCCAGCAGCTTGGCCTTTCCTAGCAGCCCTCTGAACAATGAGCAGTTCTTC	CASSLAFPSSPLNNEQFF
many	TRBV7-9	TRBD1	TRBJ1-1	TGTGCCAGCAGCCTATCGACAGGGGGCGTATTCTTT	CASSLSTGGVFF
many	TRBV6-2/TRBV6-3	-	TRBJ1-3	TGTGCCAGCAGTTACGGGCAGACCTCTGGAAACACCATATATTTT	CASSYGQTSGNTIYF
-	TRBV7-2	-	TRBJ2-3	TGTGCCAGCAGCCTTGGGCGGGGCACAGATACGCAGTATTTT	CASSLGRGTDTQYF
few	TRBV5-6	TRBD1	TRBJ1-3	TGTGCCAGCAGCCCCGGGACAGGCCGCTACTCTGGAAACACCATATATTTT	CASSPGTGRYSGNTIYF
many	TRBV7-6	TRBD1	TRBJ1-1	TGTGCCAGCAGCTTAGTGACAGGGGACACTGAAGCTTTCTTT	CASSLVTGDTEAFF
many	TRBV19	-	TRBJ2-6	TGTGCCAGTAGTATACCCCTCAGCGGGTCCGGGGCCAACGTCCTGACTTTC	CASSIPLSGSGANVLTF
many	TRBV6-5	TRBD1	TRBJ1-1	TGTGCCAGCACCACACCCCGACAGGGTTATACCACTGAAGCTTTCTTT	CASTTPRQGYTTEAFF
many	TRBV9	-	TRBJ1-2	TGTGCCAGCAGCGGATACGACGTGGTGGCTAACTATGGCTACACCTTC	CASSGYDVVANYGYTF
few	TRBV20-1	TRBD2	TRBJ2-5	TGCAGTGCTCCGACTAGCGGGAGGGAGACCCAGTACTTC	CSAPTSGRETQYF
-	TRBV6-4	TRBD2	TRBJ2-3	TGTGCCAGCAGTGAGCGGGGGGGCACAGATACGCAGTATTTT	CASSERGGTDTQYF
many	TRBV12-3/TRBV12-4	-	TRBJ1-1	TGTGCCAGCAGTTTAATGGGGAAACGGGGGTACACTGAAGCTTTCTTT	CASSLMGKRGYTEAFF
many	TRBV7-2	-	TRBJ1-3	TGTGCCAGCAGCTTAGAGGAGGGGGTCGGAAACACCATATATTTT	CASSLEEGVGNTIYF
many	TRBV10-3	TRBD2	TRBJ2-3	TGTGCCATCAGTGAGTCAACTAGCGGGAGGTCAGATACGCAGTATTTT	CAISESTSGRSDTQYF
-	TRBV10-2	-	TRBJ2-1	TGCGCCAGCACGTACAATGAGCAGTTCTTC	CASTYNEQFF
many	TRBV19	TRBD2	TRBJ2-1	TGTGCCAGTAGTAAACGGACTAGCGGGAGCATATACAATGAGCAGTTCTTC	CASSKRTSGSIYNEQFF
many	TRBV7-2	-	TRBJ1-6	TGTGCCAGCAGCTTGAGTCTAGTCTATTCACCCCTCCACTTT	CASSLSLVYSPLHF
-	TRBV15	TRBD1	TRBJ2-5	TGTGCCACCAGCCGATGGACAGGGGGCGGAGAGACCCAGTACTTC	CATSRWTGGGETQYF
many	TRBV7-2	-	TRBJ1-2	TGTGCCAGCAGTTCTGCTCAAGGCTATGGCTACACCTTC	CASSSAQGYGYTF
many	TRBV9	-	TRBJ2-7	TGTGCCAGCAGCGTAGCTCTGGGACAAGCCTACGAGCAGTACTTC	CASSVALGQAYEQYF
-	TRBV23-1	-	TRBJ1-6	TGCGGGGGACCTTGGGAGGATTCACCCCTCCACTTT	CGGPWEDSPLHF
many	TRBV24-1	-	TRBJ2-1	TGTGCCACCAGTGATCCCCCCGAAAATGAGCAGTTCTTC	CATSDPPENEQFF
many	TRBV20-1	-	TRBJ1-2	TGCAGTGCTAGAGATCAAGGAGGAACGGACTATGGCTACACCTTC	CSARDQGGTDYGYTF
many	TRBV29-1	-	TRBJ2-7	TGCAGCGCCCGGGGATCCGGGACCTACGAGCAGTACTTC	CSARGSGTYEQYF
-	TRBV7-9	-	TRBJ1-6	TGTGCCAGCAGTGGGGGTGAGAATTCACCCCTCCACTTT	CASSGGENSPLHF
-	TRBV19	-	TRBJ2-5	TGTGCCAGTAGCAAGACTTTTCTGTCAGAGACCCAGTACTTC	CASSKTFLSETQYF
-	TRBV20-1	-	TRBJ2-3	TGCAGTGCTAGAGAGGATTACAGGGCACGGGGTAGCACAGATACGCAGTATTTT	CSAREDYRARGSTDTQYF
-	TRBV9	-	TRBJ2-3	TGTGCCAGCGGATCTGACCAAGCGCAGTATTTT	CASGSDQAQYF
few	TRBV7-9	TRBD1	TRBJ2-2	TGTGCCAGCAGCGAAACCGGGACAGGGTCGAACACCGGGGAGCTGTTTTTT	CASSETGTGSNTGELFF
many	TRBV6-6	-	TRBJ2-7	TGTGCCAGCAGTTCCCCTCTCGTGGGGGTCTCCTACGAGCAGTACTTC	CASSSPLVGVSYEQYF
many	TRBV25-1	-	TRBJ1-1	TGTGCCAGCAGTGAATGGGGGGGAAAACGGACTGAAGCTTTCTTT	CASSEWGGKRTEAFF
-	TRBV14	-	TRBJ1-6	TGTGCCAGCAGCCAACTGACACGATCACCCCTCCACTTT	CASSQLTRSPLHF
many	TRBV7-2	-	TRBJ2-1	TGTGCCAGCAGCCAAACAAGATTGCTATCCAATGAGCAGTTCTTC	CASSQTRLLSNEQFF
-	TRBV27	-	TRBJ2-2	TGTGCCAGCAGGGTAGGGAGCCCCGGGGAGCTGTTTTTT	CASRVGSPGELFF
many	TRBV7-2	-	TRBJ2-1	TGTGCCAGCAGCCGCACTAGTGGGTGGGTCAATGAGCAGTTCTTC	CASSRTSGWVNEQFF
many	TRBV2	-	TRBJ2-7	TGTGCCAGCAGTGAGGGGCGCGGCGGAAACTCCTACGAGCAGTACTTC	CASSEGRGGNSYEQYF
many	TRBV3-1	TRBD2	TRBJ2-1	TGTGCCAGCAGCCAAATCAGCGGGAGAATCTACAATGAGCAGTTCTTC	CASSQISGRIYNEQFF
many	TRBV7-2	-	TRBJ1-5	TGTGCCAGCAGCTTAAGGGGGAATCAGCCCCAGCATTTT	CASSLRGNQPQHF